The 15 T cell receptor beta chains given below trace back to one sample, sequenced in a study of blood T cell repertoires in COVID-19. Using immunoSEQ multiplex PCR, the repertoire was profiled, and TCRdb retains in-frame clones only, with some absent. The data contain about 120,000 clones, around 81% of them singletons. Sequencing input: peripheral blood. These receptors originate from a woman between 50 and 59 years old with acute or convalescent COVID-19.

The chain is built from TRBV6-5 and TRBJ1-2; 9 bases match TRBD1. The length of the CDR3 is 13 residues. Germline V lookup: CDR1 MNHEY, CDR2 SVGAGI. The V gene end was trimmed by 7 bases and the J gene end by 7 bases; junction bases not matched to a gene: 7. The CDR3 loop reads CASTLTGGGGYTF. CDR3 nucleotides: TGTGCCAGCACCCTGACAGGGGGTGGTGGCTACACCTTC.

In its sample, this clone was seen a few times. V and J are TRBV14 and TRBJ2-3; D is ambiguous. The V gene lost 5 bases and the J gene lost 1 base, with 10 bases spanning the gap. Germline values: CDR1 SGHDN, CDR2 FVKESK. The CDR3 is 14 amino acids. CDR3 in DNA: TGTGCCAGCAGCACCATGAGCGGCACAGATACGCAGTATTTT. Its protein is CASSTMSGTDTQYF.

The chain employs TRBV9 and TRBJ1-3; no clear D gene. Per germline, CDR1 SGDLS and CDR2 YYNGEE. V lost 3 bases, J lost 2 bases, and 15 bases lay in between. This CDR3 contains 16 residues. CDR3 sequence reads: CASSARTLTPGNTIYF. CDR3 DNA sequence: TGTGCCAGCAGCGCCCGTACTCTCACCCCTGGAAACACCATATATTTT.

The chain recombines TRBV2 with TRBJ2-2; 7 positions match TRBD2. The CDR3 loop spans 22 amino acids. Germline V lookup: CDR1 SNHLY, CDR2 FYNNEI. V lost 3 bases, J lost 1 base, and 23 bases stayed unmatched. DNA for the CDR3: TGTGCCAGCAGTGATATTCGCCTAGCGGCACTTGAAGGGGTTTTGAACACCGGGGAGCTGTTTTTT. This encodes CASSDIRLAALEGVLNTGELFF.

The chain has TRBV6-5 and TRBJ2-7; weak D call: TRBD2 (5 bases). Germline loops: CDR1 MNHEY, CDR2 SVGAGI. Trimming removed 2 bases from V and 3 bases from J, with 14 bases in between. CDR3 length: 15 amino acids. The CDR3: CASSYGSGSHYEQYF. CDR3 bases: TGTGCCAGCAGTTACGGGTCGGGGTCCCACTACGAGCAGTACTTC.

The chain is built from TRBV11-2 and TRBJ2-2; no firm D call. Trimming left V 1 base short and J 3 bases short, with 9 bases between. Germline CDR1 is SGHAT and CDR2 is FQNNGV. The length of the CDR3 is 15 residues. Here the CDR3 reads CASSLVYQDTGELFF. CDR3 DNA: TGTGCCAGCAGCTTAGTCTACCAGGACACCGGGGAGCTGTTTTTT.

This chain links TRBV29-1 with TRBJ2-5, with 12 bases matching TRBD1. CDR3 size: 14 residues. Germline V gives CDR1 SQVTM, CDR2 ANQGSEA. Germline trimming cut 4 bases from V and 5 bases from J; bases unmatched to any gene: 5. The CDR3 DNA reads TGCAGCGTTGGGGGACAGGGGGCAATGGAGACCCAGTACTTC. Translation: CSVGGQGAMETQYF.

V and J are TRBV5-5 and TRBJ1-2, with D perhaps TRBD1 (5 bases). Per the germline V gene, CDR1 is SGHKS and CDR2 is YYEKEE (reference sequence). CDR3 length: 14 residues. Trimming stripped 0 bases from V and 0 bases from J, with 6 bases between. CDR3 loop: CASSLGQSNYGYTF. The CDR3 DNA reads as TGTGCCAGCAGCTTGGGACAGTCTAACTATGGCTACACCTTC.

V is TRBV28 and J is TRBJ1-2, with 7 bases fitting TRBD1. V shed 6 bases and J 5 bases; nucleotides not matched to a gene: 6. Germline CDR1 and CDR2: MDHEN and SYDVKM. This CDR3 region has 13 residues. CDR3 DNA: TGTGCCAGCAGACCACAGGGGCAGTATGGCTACACCTTC. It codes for CASRPQGQYGYTF.

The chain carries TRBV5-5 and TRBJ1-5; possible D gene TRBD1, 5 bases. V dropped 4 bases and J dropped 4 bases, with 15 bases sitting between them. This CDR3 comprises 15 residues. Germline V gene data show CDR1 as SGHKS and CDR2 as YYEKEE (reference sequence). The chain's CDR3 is CASSETRVFNQPQHF. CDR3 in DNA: TGTGCCAGCAGCGAAACCAGGGTGTTTAATCAGCCCCAGCATTTT.

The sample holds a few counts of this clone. CDR3 nucleotides: TGCGCCAGCAGCGGGGATAAAAACACTGAAGCTTTCTTT. This sequence encodes CASSGDKNTEAFF. This chain joins TRBV10-1 and TRBJ1-1, with D hard to call. CDR3 length: 13 residues. Per the germline V gene, CDR1 is WNHNN and CDR2 is SYGVQD (reference sequence). Trimming took 6 bases from V and 2 from J, leaving 10 bases between them.

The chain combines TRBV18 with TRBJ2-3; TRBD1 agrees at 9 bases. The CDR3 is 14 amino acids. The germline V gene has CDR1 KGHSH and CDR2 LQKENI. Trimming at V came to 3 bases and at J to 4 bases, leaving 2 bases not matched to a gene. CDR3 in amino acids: CASSPGQGADTQYF. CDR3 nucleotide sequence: TGTGCCAGCTCACCGGGACAGGGAGCAGATACGCAGTATTTT.

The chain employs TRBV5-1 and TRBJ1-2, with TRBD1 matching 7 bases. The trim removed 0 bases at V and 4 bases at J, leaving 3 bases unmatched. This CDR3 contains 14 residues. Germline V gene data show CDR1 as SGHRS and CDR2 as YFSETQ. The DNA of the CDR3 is TGCGCCAGCAGCTTGGGACAGGGAGGCTATGGCTACACCTTC. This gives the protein CASSLGQGGYGYTF.

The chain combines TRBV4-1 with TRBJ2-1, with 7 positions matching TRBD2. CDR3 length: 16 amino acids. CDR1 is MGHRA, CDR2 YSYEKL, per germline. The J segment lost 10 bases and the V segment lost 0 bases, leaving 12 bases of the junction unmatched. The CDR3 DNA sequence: TGCGCCAGCAGCCAAGACACCAGCGGGGTCCCCCGGGAGCAGTTCTTC. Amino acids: CASSQDTSGVPREQFF.

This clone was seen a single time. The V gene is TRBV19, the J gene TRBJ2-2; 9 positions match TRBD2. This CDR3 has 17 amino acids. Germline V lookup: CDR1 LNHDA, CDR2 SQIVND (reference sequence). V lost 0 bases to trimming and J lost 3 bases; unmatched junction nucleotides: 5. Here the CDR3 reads CASSIDASGTYTGELFF. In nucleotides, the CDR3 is TGTGCCAGTAGTATAGATGCTAGCGGGACCTACACCGGGGAGCTGTTTTTT.